This T cell receptor beta chain derives from a study of T cell responses to AZD1222 COVID-19 vaccine. General study points: Donors skewed white British and female; clonal diversity was possibly underestimated. Unmutated regions of variants are reportedly targeted by nearly half of spike-specific TCRs.

TCRdb's table, derived via immunoSEQ multiplex PCR, lists solely in-frame clones and lacks some. The sample lists approximately 84,000 clones, around 86% occurring once. With respect to this clone: Its antigen is unknown.

The germline V gene encodes CDR1 SGHRS and CDR2 YFSETQ. This CDR3 is 15 amino acids long. Trimming left V 1 base short and J 5 bases short, with 13 bases between. The receptor's source is an adult in good health. Sample: peripheral blood, taken on day 0 of AZD1222 vaccination. This chain joins TRBV5-1 and TRBJ2-1; D possibly corresponds to TRBD2 (5 bases). CDR3 nucleotides: TGCGCCAGCAGCTTGATGGGGAGTAGCGACAATGAGCAGTTCTTC. The encoded protein is CASSLMGSSDNEQFF.